A single T cell receptor (beta chain) is shown here with its context. The same CDR3 arises from other DNA sequences in this sample as well. The data were taken from a study of blood T cell repertoires in COVID-19. On the study more broadly: The samples span acute and convalescent COVID-19 from the United States, Italy and Spain. The analysed material was cDNA or gDNA that came from T cells, B-cell-depleted T cells, or PBMCs.

CDR3 length: 14 residues. Germline CDR1 reads SGDLS; CDR2 reads YYNGEE. V lost 3 bases to trimming and J lost 0 bases, with 9 bases between them. As originally analysed: Nucleated cell counts were estimated from reference gene primer amplification. Using immunoSEQ multiplex PCR, the repertoire was profiled, and TCRdb retains in-frame clones only, with some absent. V and J calls plus clone size are reproduced from that table; the DNA served to infer D and trimming. This sample has approximately 210,000 clones, with around 89% found just once. The chain combines TRBV9 with TRBJ1-2; D is undetermined. The receptor was derived from a middle-aged woman with acute or convalescent COVID-19. Material for sequencing was peripheral blood. CDR3: CASSAGGPNYGYTF. DNA of the CDR3: TGTGCCAGCAGCGCTGGAGGGCCTAACTATGGCTACACCTTC.